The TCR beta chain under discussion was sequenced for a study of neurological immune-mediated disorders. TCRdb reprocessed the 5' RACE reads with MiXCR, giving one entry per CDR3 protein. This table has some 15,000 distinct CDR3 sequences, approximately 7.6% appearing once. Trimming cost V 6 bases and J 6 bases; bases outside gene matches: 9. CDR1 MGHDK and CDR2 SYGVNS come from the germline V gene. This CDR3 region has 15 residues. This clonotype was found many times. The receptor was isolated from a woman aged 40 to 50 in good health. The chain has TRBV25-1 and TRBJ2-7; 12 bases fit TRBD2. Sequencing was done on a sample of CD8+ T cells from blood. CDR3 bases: TGTGCCAGCAGCCCTAGCGGGAGGGCCCTCAGCGAGCAGTACTTC. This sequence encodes CASSPSGRALSEQYF.